The 3 T cell receptor beta chains below all came from one sample that was sequenced in a study of shared clonotypes between healthy human individuals. As defined, naive CD8 cells were CD45RO-negative and positively selected for CCR7, with terminally differentiated effector memory CD45RA+ cells excluded. Only in-frame clones appear in the TCRdb table, and some are missing; sequencing was by immunoSEQ multiplex PCR. The sample carries more than 600,000 clones, 92% recorded once. Sequencing used naive CD8+ T cells sorted from blood. These receptors all stem from a man aged 25 to 45 in good health.

V is TRBV7-9 and J is TRBJ1-1; D remains unclear. Between the trimmed V and J ends, which lost 1 base and 4 bases, there was a span of 13 bases. The CDR3 is 15 amino acids. Germline lookup yields CDR1 SEHNR and CDR2 FQNEAQ (reference sequence). CDR3 loop: CASSLGEGEVTEAFF. CDR3 DNA: TGTGCCAGCAGCTTAGGTGAGGGTGAGGTCACTGAAGCTTTCTTT.

The CDR3 sequence is CASSYYRGNQPQHF. CDR3 DNA: TGTGCCAGCAGTTACTACAGGGGAAACCAGCCCCAGCATTTT. The chain carries TRBV6-5 and TRBJ1-5; TRBD1 matches 7 bases. The CDR3 has 14 residues. CDR1 and CDR2 (germline): MNHEY, SVGAGI. V dropped 1 base and J dropped 7; count of bases not matched to a gene: 4.

The chain employs TRBV27 and TRBJ2-3; TRBD1 is a possible D gene (5 bases). CDR3 length equals 15 residues. Germline V gene sequence: CDR1 MNHEY, CDR2 SMNVEV (reference sequence). Trimming left V 1 base short and J 0 bases short, with 8 bases between. CDR3 nucleotide sequence: TGTGCCAGCAGTTTATTACAGGATAGCACAGATACGCAGTATTTT. Residues: CASSLLQDSTDTQYF.